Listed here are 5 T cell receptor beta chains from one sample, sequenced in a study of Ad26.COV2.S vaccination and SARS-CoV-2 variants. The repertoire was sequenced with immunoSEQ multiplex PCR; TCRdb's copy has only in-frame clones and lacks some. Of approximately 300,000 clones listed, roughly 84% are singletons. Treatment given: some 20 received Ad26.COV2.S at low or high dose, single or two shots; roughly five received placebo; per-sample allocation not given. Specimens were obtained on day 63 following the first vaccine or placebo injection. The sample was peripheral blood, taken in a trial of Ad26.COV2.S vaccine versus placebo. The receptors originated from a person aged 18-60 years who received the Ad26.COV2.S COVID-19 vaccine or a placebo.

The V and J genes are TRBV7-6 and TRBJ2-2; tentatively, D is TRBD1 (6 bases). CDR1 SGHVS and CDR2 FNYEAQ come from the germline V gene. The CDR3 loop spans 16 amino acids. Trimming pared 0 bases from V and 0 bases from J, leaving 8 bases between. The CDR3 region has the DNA TGTGCCAGCAGCTTAGCGTGGACAGCGAACACCGGGGAGCTGTTTTTT. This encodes CASSLAWTANTGELFF.

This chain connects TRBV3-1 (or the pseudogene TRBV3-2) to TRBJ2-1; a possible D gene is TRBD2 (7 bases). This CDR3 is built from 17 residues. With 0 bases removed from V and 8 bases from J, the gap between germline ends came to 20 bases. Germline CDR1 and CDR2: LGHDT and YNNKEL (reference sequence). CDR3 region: CASSQEWGGLYGYEQFF. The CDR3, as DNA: TGTGCCAGCAGCCAAGAATGGGGGGGGCTTTATGGATATGAGCAGTTCTTC.

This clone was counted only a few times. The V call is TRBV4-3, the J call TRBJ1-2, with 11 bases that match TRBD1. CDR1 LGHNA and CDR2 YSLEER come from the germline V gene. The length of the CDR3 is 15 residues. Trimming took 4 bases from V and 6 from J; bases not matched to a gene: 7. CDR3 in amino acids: CASSPRDRGEDGYTF. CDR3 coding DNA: TGCGCCAGCAGCCCCCGGGACAGGGGGGAGGATGGCTACACCTTC.

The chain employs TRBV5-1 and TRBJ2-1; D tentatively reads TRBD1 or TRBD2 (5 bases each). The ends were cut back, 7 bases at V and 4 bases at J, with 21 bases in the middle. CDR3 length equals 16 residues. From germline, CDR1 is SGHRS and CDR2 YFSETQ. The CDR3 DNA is TGCGCCAGCCGAAGAGGGGACCTAGGGGTTTACAATGAGCAGTTCTTC. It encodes CASRRGDLGVYNEQFF.

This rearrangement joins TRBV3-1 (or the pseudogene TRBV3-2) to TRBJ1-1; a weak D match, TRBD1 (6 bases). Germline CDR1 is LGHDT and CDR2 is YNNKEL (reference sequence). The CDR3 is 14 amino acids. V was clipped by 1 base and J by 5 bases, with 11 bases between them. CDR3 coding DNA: TGTGCCAGCAGCCAAGGGGGGCTTAGGACTGAAGCTTTCTTT. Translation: CASSQGGLRTEAFF.